The TCR beta chain described here comes from a study of human T cells and chemical hapten exposure. As to time point: patch test 3, about 24 weeks after DPC sensitization. Sample treatment: therapeutic diphenylcyclopropenone sensitization with weekly scalp DPC. CDR3 length: 15 residues. CDR1 and CDR2 (germline): MNHEY, SMNVEV (reference sequence). The ends were cut back, 4 bases at V and 5 bases at J, with 18 bases in the middle. One entry per CDR3 protein results from TCRdb running MiXCR on the RACE reads. The sample lists under 200,000 distinct CDR3 sequences; 25% to 35% were seen once. Sequenced material: whole blood, taken in connection with sensitization to the hapten diphenylcyclopropenone (DPC). The source is a woman between 18 and 30 years old with alopecia areata. Some clones in this sample may be carry-over from other donors' samples. The J gene is TRBJ2-7, the V gene TRBV27, with a tentative D call TRBD1 (6 bases). In nucleotides, the CDR3 is TGTGCCAGCAGTTCCTCCGGGACACCTCCTAACGAGCAGTACTTC. Translation: CASSSSGTPPNEQYF.